These 14 T cell receptor beta chains originate from one sample sequenced in a study of T cells in Graves' hyperthyroidism and ophthalmopathy. Amplification of TCR beta CDR3 regions used RNA as the template. With the HTBI primer set, the TCR CDR3 went through a first round of RT-PCR. TCRdb reanalysed the multiplex PCR reads using MiXCR and keeps one entry per CDR3 protein. In the table there are some 340,000 distinct CDR3 sequences, roughly an eighth of which are singletons. The sequencing input was blood. Every receptor here comes from a woman aged 40-49 years with Graves' ophthalmopathy.

In its sample, this clonotype was seen many times. V and J are TRBV20-1 and TRBJ2-3; TRBD2 matches at 11 bases. CDR1 and CDR2 from the germline V gene are DFQATT and SNEGSKA (reference sequence). J was trimmed by 1 base and V by 4 bases; bases with no gene match: 4. The CDR3 is 15 amino acids. The CDR3 is CSAISGGARTDTQYF. The CDR3 nucleotides read TGCAGTGCTATTAGCGGGGGGGCTCGCACAGATACGCAGTATTTT.

In its sample, this clonotype was seen many times. The chain is built from TRBV2 and TRBJ2-1; no clear D. V was cut by 4 bases and J by 3 bases, with 4 bases left in between. The length of the CDR3 is 12 residues. CDR1 is SNHLY and CDR2 is FYNNEI in the germline V gene. CDR3 residues: CASSGDYNEQFF. CDR3 sequence (DNA): TGTGCCAGCAGTGGGGACTACAATGAGCAGTTCTTC.

J is TRBJ2-7 and V is TRBV5-1; D gene unclear. V shed 3 bases and J shed 2 bases, with 9 bases lying between them. This CDR3 spans 13 amino acids. Looked up from germline, CDR1 is SGHRS and CDR2 is YFSETQ. CDR3 protein: CASSSMYAYEQYF. Written as DNA, the CDR3 is TGCGCCAGCAGCTCGATGTACGCCTACGAGCAGTACTTC. The variable domain in full, with the rest retrieved from reference TRBV5-1 and TRBJ2-7, is KAGVTQTPRYLIKTRGQQVTLSCSPISGHRSVSWYQQTPGQGLQFLFEYFSETQRNKGNFPGRFSGRQFSNSRSEMNVSTLELGDSALYLCASSSMYAYEQYFGPGTRLTVT.

This clonotype was counted many times. This chain links TRBV20-1 with TRBJ1-2; no definite D call. The CDR3 sequence is 15 residues long. The V gene lost 0 bases and the J gene lost 8 bases, with 19 bases spanning the gap. Per the germline V gene, CDR1 is DFQATT and CDR2 is SNEGSKA (reference sequence). The CDR3: CSAREERSRFEGYTF. The CDR3 nucleotides read TGCAGTGCTAGAGAGGAACGCAGTAGATTCGAGGGCTACACCTTC.

The chain has TRBV18 and TRBJ2-4, with D possibly matching TRBD1 (6 bases). This CDR3 has 13 amino acids. V was trimmed by 4 bases and J by 11 bases, leaving 15 bases between them. The germline V gene encodes CDR1 KGHSH and CDR2 LQKENI. CDR3 residues: CASSQTGSTFQYF. The CDR3 nucleotides are TGTGCCAGCTCACAAACAGGGTCCACATTTCAGTACTTC. Based on the CDR3 plus reference TRBV18 and TRBJ2-4, the full variable domain is NAGVMQNPRHLVRRRGQEARLRCSPMKGHSHVYWYRQLPEEGLKFMVYLQKENIIDESGMPKERFSAEFPKEGPSILRIQQVVRGDSAAYFCASSQTGSTFQYFGAGTRLSVL.

Regarding this clonotype: With a much larger clone just one base away, this may be a read error. V usage is TRBV28 and J usage is TRBJ2-1; D gene uncertain. This CDR3 is 16 amino acids long. The germline gives CDR1 MDHEN, CDR2 SYDVKM. The CDR3 DNA sequence: TGTGCCAGCAGCCCCCCCGCCTACAGACCCTACAATGGGCAGTTCTTC. This gives the protein CASSPPAYRPYNGQFF.

The table lists this clonotype with many counts. This chain joins TRBV7-9 and TRBJ1-1; TRBD1 is a possible D gene (6 bases). The length of the CDR3 is 12 residues. CDR1 is SEHNR, CDR2 FQNEAQ, per germline (reference sequence). V shed 7 bases and J shed 7 bases, with 13 bases lying between them. CDR3 sequence reads: CASTRTEVEAFF. CDR3 in DNA: TGTGCCAGCACTAGGACAGAGGTTGAAGCTTTCTTT.

This clonotype was recorded at least ten times. J is TRBJ1-1 and V is TRBV12-3 or TRBV12-4; D is ambiguous. Trimming took off 7 bases at V and 1 base at J, with 13 bases between the two ends. The CDR3 runs to 14 residues. The CDR3 spells CASTMNSANTEAFF. The CDR3 region has the DNA TGTGCCAGCACAATGAACAGCGCGAACACTGAAGCTTTCTTT.

In this sample, this clonotype turned up a few times. This rearrangement joins TRBV7-9 to TRBJ1-6; D might be TRBD1 (6 bases). The CDR3 has 13 residues. V was cut by 8 bases and J by 7 bases, with 12 bases left in between. The V gene's germline CDR1 is SEHNR and CDR2 FQNEAQ (reference sequence). The CDR3 region has the DNA TGTGCCAGCGGGGGGGCGAGGAATTCACCCCTCCACTTT. This gives the protein CASGGARNSPLHF.

There are many counts of this clonotype. The chain employs TRBV28 and TRBJ2-5, with D possibly being TRBD1 (6 bases). Trimming stripped 5 bases from V and 3 bases from J, with 16 bases between. The CDR3 sequence is 15 residues long. The germline gives CDR1 MDHEN, CDR2 SYDVKM. This CDR3 reads CASSLSRDIEETQYF. For the CDR3, the DNA is TGTGCCAGCAGTCTCAGCCGGGACATAGAAGAGACCCAGTACTTC.

This clonotype occurred a few times. This chain joins TRBV19 and TRBJ2-2, with D tentatively TRBD1 (5 bases). Trimming removed 4 bases from V and 1 base from J, with 7 bases in between. From germline, CDR1 is LNHDA and CDR2 SQIVND (reference sequence). The CDR3 covers 14 residues. This CDR3 is CASSTGLNTGELFF. As DNA, the CDR3 is TGTGCCAGTAGTACAGGGTTGAACACCGGGGAGCTGTTTTTT.

This clonotype was counted ten times or more. The chain recombines TRBV3-1 with TRBJ1-1; D possibly corresponds to TRBD1 (5 bases). Per the germline V gene, CDR1 is LGHDT and CDR2 is YNNKEL (reference sequence). V lost 3 bases and J 1 base, leaving 12 bases between the germline ends. The CDR3 totals 15 residues. The CDR3 region has the DNA TGTGCCAGCAGCCAGGGGACGGGTGGGAACACTGAAGCTTTCTTT. It is translated as CASSQGTGGNTEAFF. Full variable domain (remainder filled in from reference TRBV3-1 and TRBJ1-1): DTAVSQTPKYLVTQMGNDKSIKCEQNLGHDTMYWYKQDSKKFLKIMFSYNNKELIINETVPNRFSPKSPDKAHLNLHINSLELGDSAVYFCASSQGTGGNTEAFFGQGTRLTVV.

This clonotype occurred a few times. V gene TRBV11-2 combines with J gene TRBJ2-5; perhaps TRBD1 as D (6 bases). V was pared by 5 bases and J by 5 bases, with 15 bases between. The CDR3 runs to 14 residues. Germline V gene sequence: CDR1 SGHAT, CDR2 FQNNGV. CDR3 nucleotide sequence: TGTGCCAGCAGCCCACAGGGTTTTCGGGAGACCCAGTACTTC. Residues: CASSPQGFRETQYF.

Ten or more counts support this clonotype. The chain is built from TRBV28 and TRBJ1-1; D remains ambiguous. Looked up from germline, CDR1 is MDHEN and CDR2 is SYDVKM. With 5 bases removed from V and 0 bases from J, the gap between germline ends came to 7 bases. The CDR3 is 13 amino acids. CDR3 sequence: CASSSGMNTEAFF. The DNA of the CDR3 is TGTGCCAGCAGTAGTGGAATGAACACTGAAGCTTTCTTT.